This is a list of T cell receptor beta chains from one sample in a study of CD8 T cells in Susac syndrome. Via MiXCR, TCRdb re-called the immunoSEQ multiplex PCR reads, giving one row per CDR3 protein. The table lists about 200,000 distinct CDR3 sequences, roughly 94% of them singletons. Sequenced: CD4+ T cells from PBMCs. All receptors derive from a human donor in good health. The CDR3 runs from the conserved cysteine through the conserved F or W. The D gene is left open where the match is weak. Clone size is given for some rows only: seen once, a few or many times, or a class if the clone is expanded.

abundance: once; j_gene: TRBJ2-2; v_gene: TRBV3-1; d_gene: TRBD2; CDR3aa: CASSQASGGGTGELFF; CDR3nt: TGTGCCAGCAGCCAAGCTAGCGGGGGTGGCACCGGGGAGCTGTTTTTT
abundance: NA; j_gene: TRBJ1-2; v_gene: TRBV3-1; d_gene: TRBD1; CDR3aa: CASSQDLEGAGGYTF; CDR3nt: TGTGCCAGCAGCCAAGATCTCGAGGGGGCTGGCGGCTACACCTTC
abundance: NA; j_gene: TRBJ2-5; v_gene: TRBV24-1; d_gene: NA; CDR3aa: CATSDTRGEETQYF; CDR3nt: TGTGCCACCAGTGACACCAGGGGGGAAGAGACCCAGTACTTC
abundance: NA; j_gene: TRBJ1-2; v_gene: TRBV20-1; d_gene: NA; CDR3aa: CSAPPGAGYYGYTF; CDR3nt: TGCAGTGCCCCGCCCGGGGCGGGATACTATGGCTACACCTTC
abundance: NA; j_gene: TRBJ1-2; v_gene: TRBV12-3/TRBV12-4; d_gene: NA; CDR3aa: CASSPGQSNYGYTF; CDR3nt: TGTGCCAGCAGTCCGGGACAAAGTAACTATGGCTACACCTTC
abundance: NA; j_gene: TRBJ2-7; v_gene: TRBV18; d_gene: TRBD2; CDR3aa: CASSPGIAGYYEQYF; CDR3nt: TGTGCCAGCTCACCAGGGATAGCGGGGTACTACGAGCAGTACTTC
abundance: NA; j_gene: TRBJ1-1; v_gene: TRBV7-2; d_gene: NA; CDR3aa: CASSLIGEAFF; CDR3nt: TGTGCCAGCAGCTTGATAGGTGAAGCTTTCTTT
abundance: NA; j_gene: TRBJ2-3; v_gene: TRBV10-3; d_gene: NA; CDR3aa: CAIMGADTQYF; CDR3nt: TGTGCCATCATGGGGGCGGATACGCAGTATTTT
abundance: NA; j_gene: TRBJ1-2; v_gene: TRBV6-6; d_gene: NA; CDR3aa: CASSEEAYGGGYTF; CDR3nt: TGTGCCAGCAGTGAGGAAGCTTACGGCGGTGGCTACACCTTC
abundance: few; j_gene: TRBJ2-3; v_gene: TRBV4-3; d_gene: NA; CDR3aa: CASSQERSDTQYF; CDR3nt: TGCGCCAGCAGCCAAGAGCGCTCAGATACGCAGTATTTT
abundance: NA; j_gene: TRBJ2-3; v_gene: TRBV7-9; d_gene: NA; CDR3aa: CASSLEGNADTQYF; CDR3nt: TGTGCCAGCAGCTTAGAAGGGAACGCAGATACGCAGTATTTT
abundance: NA; j_gene: TRBJ2-3; v_gene: TRBV11-2; d_gene: NA; CDR3aa: CASSLVGGADTQYF; CDR3nt: TGTGCCAGCAGCTTAGTCGGGGGTGCAGATACGCAGTATTTT
abundance: NA; j_gene: TRBJ1-1; v_gene: TRBV29-1; d_gene: TRBD1; CDR3aa: CSVEGKTGANTEAFF; CDR3nt: TGCAGCGTTGAGGGAAAGACAGGGGCGAACACTGAAGCTTTCTTT
abundance: NA; j_gene: TRBJ2-1; v_gene: TRBV30; d_gene: NA; CDR3aa: CAWSGGNREQFF; CDR3nt: TGTGCCTGGAGCGGTGGGAATCGTGAGCAGTTCTTC
abundance: few; j_gene: TRBJ1-5; v_gene: TRBV12-3/TRBV12-4; d_gene: TRBD1; CDR3aa: CASSLDRGNQPQHF; CDR3nt: TGTGCCAGCAGCTTGGACAGGGGCAATCAGCCCCAGCATTTT
abundance: NA; j_gene: TRBJ2-1; v_gene: TRBV12-3/TRBV12-4; d_gene: TRBD2; CDR3aa: CASSLGRAGGLYNEQFF; CDR3nt: TGTGCCAGCAGTCTCGGGCGGGCGGGAGGACTCTACAATGAGCAGTTCTTC
abundance: NA; j_gene: TRBJ2-1; v_gene: TRBV19; d_gene: TRBD2; CDR3aa: CATSGLARGEQFF; CDR3nt: TGTGCCACCTCGGGACTAGCTCGTGGTGAGCAGTTCTTC
abundance: NA; j_gene: TRBJ2-3; v_gene: TRBV27; d_gene: NA; CDR3aa: CASRKGGVSTDTQYF; CDR3nt: TGTGCCAGCAGGAAGGGGGGGGTAAGCACAGATACGCAGTATTTT
abundance: NA; j_gene: TRBJ1-2; v_gene: TRBV25-1; d_gene: TRBD1; CDR3aa: CASTPSGTVYGYTF; CDR3nt: TGTGCCAGCACCCCGAGTGGGACAGTCTATGGCTACACCTTC
abundance: NA; j_gene: TRBJ2-1; v_gene: TRBV29-1; d_gene: TRBD2; CDR3aa: CSVWTSGSMNEQFF; CDR3nt: TGCAGCGTTTGGACTAGCGGGAGTATGAATGAGCAGTTCTTC
abundance: NA; j_gene: TRBJ1-6; v_gene: TRBV7-9; d_gene: NA; CDR3aa: CASSAGVNSPLHF; CDR3nt: TGTGCCAGCAGCGCGGGGGTCAATTCACCCCTCCACTTT
abundance: NA; j_gene: TRBJ1-6; v_gene: TRBV7-8; d_gene: NA; CDR3aa: CASSIVQANSPLHF; CDR3nt: TGTGCCAGCAGTATTGTACAGGCCAATTCACCCCTCCACTTT
abundance: NA; j_gene: TRBJ1-1; v_gene: TRBV7-2; d_gene: NA; CDR3aa: CASSLNRNTEAFF; CDR3nt: TGTGCCAGCAGTTTAAATAGAAACACTGAAGCTTTCTTT
abundance: NA; j_gene: TRBJ2-1; v_gene: TRBV9; d_gene: TRBD2; CDR3aa: CASSVELAGVNEQFF; CDR3nt: TGTGCCAGCAGCGTAGAGCTAGCGGGAGTGAATGAGCAGTTCTTC
abundance: NA; j_gene: TRBJ1-2; v_gene: TRBV20-1; d_gene: TRBD1; CDR3aa: CSTKTRGTNYGYTF; CDR3nt: TGCAGTACCAAGACCAGGGGGACTAACTATGGCTACACCTTC
abundance: NA; j_gene: TRBJ1-1; v_gene: TRBV29-1; d_gene: TRBD1; CDR3aa: CSETGATLGTFF; CDR3nt: TGCAGCGAAACAGGGGCAACATTGGGGACTTTCTTT
abundance: NA; j_gene: TRBJ2-1; v_gene: TRBV29-1; d_gene: NA; CDR3aa: CSVMSGYNEQFF; CDR3nt: TGCAGCGTTATGAGCGGCTACAATGAGCAGTTCTTC
abundance: once; j_gene: TRBJ1-1; v_gene: TRBV27; d_gene: NA; CDR3aa: CASTPSRGSEAFF; CDR3nt: TGTGCCAGCACCCCCAGTCGGGGTTCAGAAGCTTTCTTT
abundance: NA; j_gene: TRBJ2-5; v_gene: TRBV29-1; d_gene: TRBD1; CDR3aa: CSVVGQGIETQYF; CDR3nt: TGCAGCGTTGTGGGACAGGGGATAGAGACCCAGTACTTC
abundance: NA; j_gene: TRBJ2-7; v_gene: TRBV6-5; d_gene: NA; CDR3aa: CASSYGGEQYF; CDR3nt: TGTGCCAGCAGTTACGGGGGCGAGCAGTACTTC
abundance: once; j_gene: TRBJ2-7; v_gene: TRBV12-3/TRBV12-4; d_gene: NA; CDR3aa: CASTLGLRYEQYF; CDR3nt: TGTGCCAGCACCCTTGGACTAAGATACGAGCAGTACTTC
abundance: once; j_gene: TRBJ2-3; v_gene: TRBV12-3/TRBV12-4; d_gene: TRBD2; CDR3aa: CASAGGARDTQYF; CDR3nt: TGTGCCAGCGCGGGGGGGGCGAGAGATACGCAGTATTTT
abundance: NA; j_gene: TRBJ2-7; v_gene: TRBV19; d_gene: NA; CDR3aa: CASSFRDRPYEQYF; CDR3nt: TGTGCCAGTAGTTTCCGGGACCGCCCCTACGAGCAGTACTTC
abundance: NA; j_gene: TRBJ2-7; v_gene: TRBV20-1; d_gene: NA; CDR3aa: CSASVGLHEQYF; CDR3nt: TGCAGTGCTAGTGTGGGGTTACACGAGCAGTACTTC
abundance: NA; j_gene: TRBJ2-5; v_gene: TRBV5-1; d_gene: NA; CDR3aa: CASSGSRETQYF; CDR3nt: TGCGCCAGCAGCGGGTCACGGGAGACCCAGTACTTC
abundance: NA; j_gene: TRBJ1-1; v_gene: TRBV7-2; d_gene: NA; CDR3aa: CASSSLRQNTEAFF; CDR3nt: TGTGCCAGCAGTTCCCTTCGGCAGAACACTGAAGCTTTCTTT
abundance: NA; j_gene: TRBJ1-2; v_gene: TRBV3-1; d_gene: NA; CDR3aa: CASSQEAGFYGYTF; CDR3nt: TGTGCCAGCAGCCAAGAGGCCGGATTCTATGGCTACACCTTC
abundance: NA; j_gene: TRBJ1-6; v_gene: TRBV7-2; d_gene: TRBD1; CDR3aa: CASSRQGVDSPLHF; CDR3nt: TGTGCCAGCAGCCGACAGGGCGTAGACTCACCCCTCCACTTT
abundance: NA; j_gene: TRBJ1-1; v_gene: TRBV5-6; d_gene: NA; CDR3aa: CASSLPGPGVEAFF; CDR3nt: TGTGCCAGCAGCTTGCCAGGCCCGGGGGTGGAAGCTTTCTTT
abundance: NA; j_gene: TRBJ2-6; v_gene: TRBV6-2/TRBV6-3; d_gene: NA; CDR3aa: CASSYWDPWSSSGANVLTF; CDR3nt: TGTGCCAGCAGTTACTGGGACCCCTGGAGTAGCTCTGGGGCCAACGTCCTGACTTTC
abundance: NA; j_gene: TRBJ2-7; v_gene: TRBV12-3/TRBV12-4; d_gene: TRBD2; CDR3aa: CASRASGGTYEQYF; CDR3nt: TGTGCCAGCAGGGCTAGCGGGGGGACCTACGAGCAGTACTTC
abundance: NA; j_gene: TRBJ2-1; v_gene: TRBV30; d_gene: NA; CDR3aa: CAWSVTQRNEQFF; CDR3nt: TGTGCCTGGAGTGTAACCCAACGTAATGAGCAGTTCTTC
abundance: NA; j_gene: TRBJ2-1; v_gene: TRBV27; d_gene: NA; CDR3aa: CASSLSGPRNEQFF; CDR3nt: TGTGCCAGCAGTTTATCAGGACCTAGGAATGAGCAGTTCTTC
abundance: NA; j_gene: TRBJ2-3; v_gene: TRBV6-2/TRBV6-3; d_gene: TRBD1; CDR3aa: CASSYSRQGEDTQYF; CDR3nt: TGTGCCAGCAGTTACTCGAGACAGGGAGAAGATACGCAGTATTTT
abundance: NA; j_gene: TRBJ1-2; v_gene: TRBV30; d_gene: NA; CDR3aa: CASPRVINYGYTF; CDR3nt: TGTGCCTCCCCACGGGTTATTAACTATGGCTACACCTTC
abundance: NA; j_gene: TRBJ2-2; v_gene: TRBV3-1; d_gene: TRBD2; CDR3aa: CASSQGLAGDLMNTGELFF; CDR3nt: TGTGCCAGCAGCCAAGGACTAGCGGGAGATTTAATGAACACCGGGGAGCTGTTTTTT
abundance: once; j_gene: TRBJ1-5; v_gene: TRBV28; d_gene: NA; CDR3aa: CASSFGHHVPQHF; CDR3nt: TGTGCCAGCAGTTTCGGGCATCACGTGCCCCAGCATTTT
abundance: NA; j_gene: TRBJ2-1; v_gene: TRBV10-2; d_gene: TRBD2; CDR3aa: CASSGLAGGSYNEQFF; CDR3nt: TGCGCCAGCAGTGGACTAGCGGGGGGCTCCTACAATGAGCAGTTCTTC
abundance: NA; j_gene: TRBJ2-1; v_gene: TRBV19; d_gene: TRBD2; CDR3aa: CASGLAGGAYNEQFF; CDR3nt: TGTGCCAGCGGACTAGCGGGAGGAGCGTACAATGAGCAGTTCTTC
abundance: NA; j_gene: TRBJ2-5; v_gene: TRBV3-1; d_gene: NA; CDR3aa: CASSQRYETQYF; CDR3nt: TGTGCCAGCAGCCAACGGTATGAGACCCAGTACTTC
abundance: once; j_gene: TRBJ1-2; v_gene: TRBV12-3/TRBV12-4; d_gene: TRBD1; CDR3aa: CASRRGGSGYGYTF; CDR3nt: TGTGCCAGCAGGAGAGGGGGCTCAGGCTATGGCTACACCTTC
abundance: NA; j_gene: TRBJ2-3; v_gene: TRBV2; d_gene: NA; CDR3aa: CASSEVASTDTQYF; CDR3nt: TGTGCCAGCAGTGAAGTAGCTAGCACAGATACGCAGTATTTT
abundance: NA; j_gene: TRBJ2-3; v_gene: TRBV12-3/TRBV12-4; d_gene: NA; CDR3aa: CASSLAAPDTQYF; CDR3nt: TGTGCCAGCAGTTTAGCCGCCCCAGATACGCAGTATTTT
abundance: NA; j_gene: TRBJ2-3; v_gene: TRBV29-1; d_gene: NA; CDR3aa: CSYNMADTQYF; CDR3nt: TGCAGCTATAATATGGCAGATACGCAGTATTTT
abundance: NA; j_gene: TRBJ1-2; v_gene: TRBV6-2/TRBV6-3; d_gene: TRBD1; CDR3aa: CASSHRGDYGYTF; CDR3nt: TGTGCCAGCAGTCACAGGGGGGACTATGGCTACACCTTC